What follows is one TCR beta chain and its context. At one end the junction does not follow the germline gene, possibly because of a read error. Unsorted whole blood served as the source of blood RNA, and germline DNA was extracted as well. The data derive from a study of tumor-infiltrating lymphocytes in primary liver carcinoma. Reverse transcription of approximately 520 ng total RNA with a constant-region primer produced TCR beta cDNA. Slightly modified ARM-PCR, run as three nested multiplex PCR rounds, produced the TCR beta libraries. TCRdb fed the multiplex PCR reads into MiXCR, producing one record per CDR3 protein. The table records approximately 330,000 distinct CDR3 sequences, less than 70% of them present only once. The sequence was obtained from a man aged 35 to 55 with primary liver carcinoma and hepatitis B virus infection. The sequenced sample was peripheral blood.

CDR3 residues: CASGLGGEAYEQYF. The CDR3 DNA reads as TGTGCCAGCGGCTTAGGGGGGGAAGCCTACGAGCAGTACTTC. The chain employs TRBV7-9 and TRBJ2-7, with D tentatively TRBD2 (7 bases). Germline V CDR1 and CDR2: SEHNR, FQNEAQ (reference sequence). The CDR3 covers 14 residues.